This T cell receptor (beta chain) stems from a study of OX40 agonist ivuxolimab in advanced cancers. CDR1 MGHRA and CDR2 YSYEKL come from the germline V gene. Trimming left V 0 bases short and J 8 bases short, with 7 bases between. The CDR3 totals 13 residues. TCRdb keeps only in-frame clones here, not all; method: immunoSEQ multiplex PCR. The table has about 58,000 clones, roughly nine tenths seen once. Sequencing used CD4+ or CD8+ T cells sorted from blood, obtained in a trial of the OX40 agonist ivuxolimab. This sequence originates from an adult with an advanced solid tumor such as melanoma, head and neck, liver or kidney cancer. J is TRBJ1-4 and V is TRBV4-1; D not resolved. The CDR3 loop is CASSQEHGEKLFF. CDR3 DNA: TGCGCCAGCAGCCAAGAGCATGGCGAAAAACTGTTTTTT.